A selection of T cell receptor beta chains follows, all from one sample in a study of T cell changes during pregnancy in multiple sclerosis. TCRdb keeps only in-frame clones here, not all; method: immunoSEQ multiplex PCR. There are 60,000 to 75,000 clones in the sample; roughly 92% occur only once, and roughly 2.1% lies in the top ten. The sequences come from peripheral blood, collected in the second trimester of pregnancy. Receptors were obtained from a female donor with multiple sclerosis, enrolled in a pregnancy study. The CDR3 runs from the conserved cysteine through the conserved F or W. A D gene is named only where the DNA matches it firmly.

d_call,cdr3_length,j_call,v_call,cdr3_nt,cdr3_aa
-,13,TRBJ1-5,TRBV27,TGTGCCAGTCGTTTAGGGGGGATGGGGCCCCAGCATTTT,CASRLGGMGPQHF
-,16,TRBJ1-6,TRBV21-1,TGTGCCAGCAGCAAAGTAGAACAGCCGAAGAATTCACCCCTCCACTTT,CASSKVEQPKNSPLHF
TRBD1,17,TRBJ1-5,TRBV19,TGTGCCAGTAGATTAGAAACCGGGACAGGGGCAACTCAGCCCCAGCATTTT,CASRLETGTGATQPQHF
TRBD2,15,TRBJ2-7,TRBV7-8,TGTGCCAGTGGGGCCCTAGCGGGGGCTTCCTACGAGCAGTACTTC,CASGALAGASYEQYF
TRBD1,16,TRBJ2-7,TRBV5-4,TGTGCCAGCAGCCTCCCTGGGACAGGCCGCTCCAACGAGCAGTACTTC,CASSLPGTGRSNEQYF
TRBD1,13,TRBJ2-5,TRBV25-1,TGTGCCAGCACCTCGACAGGGCAAGAGACCCAGTACTTC,CASTSTGQETQYF
-,13,TRBJ1-6,TRBV7-2,TGTGCCAGCGGCGGGACCTATAATTCACCCCTCCACTTT,CASGGTYNSPLHF
-,12,TRBJ1-2,TRBV2,TGTGCCAGCTGGGAAACAGGGAATGGCTACACCTTC,CASWETGNGYTF
-,16,TRBJ1-5,TRBV19,TGTGCCAGTAGTATGCCACAGGGTATTAGCAATCAGCCCCAGCATTTT,CASSMPQGISNQPQHF
-,17,TRBJ2-3,TRBV14,TGTGCCAGCAGCCTCCCCACGGGAGGGGGCGCAACCGATACGCAGTATTTT,CASSLPTGGGATDTQYF
-,12,TRBJ2-3,TRBV2,TGTGCCAGCAGTCCTAGACCAGATACGCAGTATTTT,CASSPRPDTQYF
TRBD2,15,TRBJ2-1,TRBV18,TGTGCCAGCTCACCTGGGACTAGCACCTACAATGAGCAGTTCTTC,CASSPGTSTYNEQFF
TRBD1,14,TRBJ1-6,TRBV28,TGTGCCAGCAGTTTAGGGACAGGGGGTTCACCCCTCCACTTT,CASSLGTGGSPLHF
TRBD1,16,TRBJ1-2,TRBV19,TGTGCCAGTAGTAAGGGACAGGCAACTGTTAACTATGGCTACACCTTC,CASSKGQATVNYGYTF
-,17,TRBJ1-1,TRBV27,TGTGCCAGCAGTTTAGGTTGGGAGGGAAATATGAACACTGAAGCTTTCTTT,CASSLGWEGNMNTEAFF
-,20,TRBJ1-6,TRBV14,TGTGCCAGCAGCCAAAGGTCCCCGGACAAGCTGCTCCTCTATAATTCACCCCTCCACTTT,CASSQRSPDKLLLYNSPLHF
TRBD2,14,TRBJ2-1,TRBV2,TGTGCCAGCAGTGTTTGGGACTATAGGAATGAGCAGTTCTTC,CASSVWDYRNEQFF
TRBD1,13,TRBJ2-1,TRBV11-2,TGTGCCAGCAGCTCCGACAGGGAAAATGAGCAGTTCTTC,CASSSDRENEQFF
TRBD1,15,TRBJ2-1,TRBV6-6,TGTGCCAGCAGCTCGACAGGGAGCTCCTACAATGAGCAGTTCTTC,CASSSTGSSYNEQFF
-,14,TRBJ1-5,TRBV2,TGTGCCAGCAGGGAACGAGGGCTAAGTCAGCCCCAGCATTTT,CASRERGLSQPQHF